This T cell receptor (beta chain) originates from a study of PD-L1 blockade in urothelial cancer. On the study more broadly: Median T cell yield from blood was fewer than 150,000.

Time point reported: pretreatment peripheral blood. The repertoire was sequenced with immunoSEQ multiplex PCR; TCRdb's copy has only in-frame clones and lacks some. The sample carries more than 55,000 clones, roughly 77% recorded once. The receptor's source is a man between 65 and 85 years old with urothelial cancer. The sequencing used PBMCs, collected around atezolizumab (anti-PD-L1) treatment.

The CDR3 reads CASRTQLLNTEAFF. CDR3 DNA: TGTGCCAGTAGAACACAGCTTCTGAACACTGAAGCTTTCTTT. The chain carries TRBV19 and TRBJ1-1, with no clear D. The CDR3 runs 14 residues. Trimming took off 6 bases at V and 0 bases at J, with 11 bases between the two ends. The germline CDR1 and CDR2 sequences are LNHDA and SQIVND (reference sequence). The whole variable domain, filled in from reference TRBV19 and TRBJ1-1, reads DGGITQSPKYLFRKEGQNVTLSCEQNLNHDAMYWYRQDPGQGLRLIYYSQIVNDFQKGDIAEGYSVSREKKESFPLTVTSAQKNPTAFYLCASRTQLLNTEAFFGQGTRLTVV.